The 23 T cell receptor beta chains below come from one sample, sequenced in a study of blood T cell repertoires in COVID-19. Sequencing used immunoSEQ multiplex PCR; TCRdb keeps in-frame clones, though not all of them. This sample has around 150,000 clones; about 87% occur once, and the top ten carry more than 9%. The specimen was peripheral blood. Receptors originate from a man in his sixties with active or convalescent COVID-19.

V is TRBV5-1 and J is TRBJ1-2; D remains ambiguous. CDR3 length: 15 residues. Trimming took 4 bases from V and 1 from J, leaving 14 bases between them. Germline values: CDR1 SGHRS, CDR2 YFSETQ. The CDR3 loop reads CASSPRPEGNYGYTF. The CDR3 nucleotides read TGCGCCAGCAGCCCCCGCCCGGAGGGTAACTATGGCTACACCTTC.

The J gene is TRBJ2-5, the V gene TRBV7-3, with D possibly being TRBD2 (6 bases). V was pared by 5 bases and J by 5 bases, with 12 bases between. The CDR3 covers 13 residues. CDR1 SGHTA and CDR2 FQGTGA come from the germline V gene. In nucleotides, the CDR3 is TGTGCCAGCAGCCCTTCCGCGGGGGAGACCCAGTACTTC. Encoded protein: CASSPSAGETQYF. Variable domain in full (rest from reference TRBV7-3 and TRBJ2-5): GAGVSQTPSNKVTEKGKYVELRCDPISGHTALYWYRQSLGQGPEFLIYFQGTGAADDSGLPNDRFFAVRPEGSVSTLKIQRTERGDSAVYLCASSPSAGETQYFGPGTRLLVL.

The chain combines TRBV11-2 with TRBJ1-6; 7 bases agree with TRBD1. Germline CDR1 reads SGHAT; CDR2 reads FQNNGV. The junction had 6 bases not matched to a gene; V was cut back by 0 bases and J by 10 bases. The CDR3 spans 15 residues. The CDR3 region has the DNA TGTGCCAGCAGCTTAGAGACAGGGTGGGGATCACCCCTCCACTTT. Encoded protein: CASSLETGWGSPLHF.

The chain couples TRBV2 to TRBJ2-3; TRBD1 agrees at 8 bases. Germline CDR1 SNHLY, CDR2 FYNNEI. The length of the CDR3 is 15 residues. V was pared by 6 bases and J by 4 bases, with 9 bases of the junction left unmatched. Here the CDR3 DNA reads TGTGCCAGCAGAAACCGACAGGGGTGGGCAGATACGCAGTATTTT. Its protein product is CASRNRQGWADTQYF.

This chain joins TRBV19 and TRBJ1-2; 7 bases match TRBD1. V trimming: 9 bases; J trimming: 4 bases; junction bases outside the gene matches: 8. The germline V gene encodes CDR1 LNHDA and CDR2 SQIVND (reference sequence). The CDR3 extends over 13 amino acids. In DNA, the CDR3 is TGTGCCAGCTCGCTCGGGACAGTCTATGGCTACACCTTC. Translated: CASSLGTVYGYTF.

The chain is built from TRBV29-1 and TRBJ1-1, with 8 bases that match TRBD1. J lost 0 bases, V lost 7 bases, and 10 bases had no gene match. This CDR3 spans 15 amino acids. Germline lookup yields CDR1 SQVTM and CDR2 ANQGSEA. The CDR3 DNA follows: TGCAGCGCGACCGACGGACAGGGAATGAACACTGAAGCTTTCTTT. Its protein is CSATDGQGMNTEAFF. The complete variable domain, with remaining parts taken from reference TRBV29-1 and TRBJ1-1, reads SAVISQKPSRDICQRGTSLTIQCQVDSQVTMMFWYRQQPGQSLTLIATANQGSEATYESGFVIDKFPISRPNLTFSTLTVSNMSPEDSSIYLCSATDGQGMNTEAFFGQGTRLTVV.

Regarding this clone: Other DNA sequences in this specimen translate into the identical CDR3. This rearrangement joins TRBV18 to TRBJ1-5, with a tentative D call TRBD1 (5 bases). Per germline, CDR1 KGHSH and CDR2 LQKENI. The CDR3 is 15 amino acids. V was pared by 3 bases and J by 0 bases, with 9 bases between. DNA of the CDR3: TGTGCCAGCTCACCTTTAGGGGATAGCAATCAGCCCCAGCATTTT. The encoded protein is CASSPLGDSNQPQHF.

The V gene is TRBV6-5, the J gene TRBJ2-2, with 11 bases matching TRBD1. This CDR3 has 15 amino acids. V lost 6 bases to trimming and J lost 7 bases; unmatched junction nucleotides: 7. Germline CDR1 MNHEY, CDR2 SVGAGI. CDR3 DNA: TGTGCCAGCAGGGCGGACAGGGGGCGAGGCGGGGAGCTGTTTTTT. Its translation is CASRADRGRGGELFF.

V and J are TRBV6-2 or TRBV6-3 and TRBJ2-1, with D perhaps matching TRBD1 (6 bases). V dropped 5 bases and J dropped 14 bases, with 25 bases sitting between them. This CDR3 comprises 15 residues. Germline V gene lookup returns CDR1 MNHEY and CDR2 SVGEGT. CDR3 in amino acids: CASSARQVGSHGKFF. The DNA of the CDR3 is TGTGCCAGCAGTGCACGACAGGTCGGTTCGCATGGGAAGTTCTTC.

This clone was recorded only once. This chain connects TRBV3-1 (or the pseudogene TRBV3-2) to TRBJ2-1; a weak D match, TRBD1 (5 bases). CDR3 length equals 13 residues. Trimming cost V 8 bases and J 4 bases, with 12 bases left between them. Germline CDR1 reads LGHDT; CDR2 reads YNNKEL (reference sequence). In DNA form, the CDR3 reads TGTGCCAGCGGGGCCCAAGAATACAATGAGCAGTTCTTC. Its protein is CASGAQEYNEQFF.

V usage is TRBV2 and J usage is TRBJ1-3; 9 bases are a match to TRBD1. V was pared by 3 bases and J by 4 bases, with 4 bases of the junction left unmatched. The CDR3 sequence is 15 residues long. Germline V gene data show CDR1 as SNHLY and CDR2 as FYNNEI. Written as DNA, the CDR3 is TGTGCCAGCAGTGACAGGACAGGGGCGGGAAACACCATATATTTT. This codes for CASSDRTGAGNTIYF. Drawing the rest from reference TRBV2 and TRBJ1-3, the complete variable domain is EPEVTQTPSHQVTQMGQEVILRCVPISNHLYFYWYRQILGQKVEFLVSFYNNEISEKSEIFDDQFSVERPDGSNFTLKIRSTKLEDSAMYFCASSDRTGAGNTIYFGEGSWLTVV.

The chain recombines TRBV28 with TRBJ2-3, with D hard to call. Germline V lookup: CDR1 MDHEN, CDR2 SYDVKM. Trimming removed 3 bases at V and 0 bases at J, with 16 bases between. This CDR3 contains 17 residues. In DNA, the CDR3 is TGTGCCAGCAGTTTTGGTGTCCTAGGTTCTAGCACAGATACGCAGTATTTT. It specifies CASSFGVLGSSTDTQYF.

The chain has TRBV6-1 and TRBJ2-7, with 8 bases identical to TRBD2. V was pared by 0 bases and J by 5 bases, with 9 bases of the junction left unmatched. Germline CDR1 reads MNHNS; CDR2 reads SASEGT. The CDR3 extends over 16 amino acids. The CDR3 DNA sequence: TGTGCCAGCAGTGAAGCGCCAGGCGGGAGGATCCACGAGCAGTACTTC. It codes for CASSEAPGGRIHEQYF.

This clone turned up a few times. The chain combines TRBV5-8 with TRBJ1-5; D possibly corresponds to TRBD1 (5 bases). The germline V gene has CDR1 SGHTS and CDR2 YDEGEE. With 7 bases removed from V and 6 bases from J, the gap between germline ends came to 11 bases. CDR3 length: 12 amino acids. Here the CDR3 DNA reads TGTGCCAGCCGAGAAGGGGTTCAGCCCCAGCATTTT. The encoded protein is CASREGVQPQHF.

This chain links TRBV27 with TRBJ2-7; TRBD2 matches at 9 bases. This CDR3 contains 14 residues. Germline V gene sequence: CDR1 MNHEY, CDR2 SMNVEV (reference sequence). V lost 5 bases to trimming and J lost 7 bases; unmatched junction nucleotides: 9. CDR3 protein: CASSPGDLAGEQYF. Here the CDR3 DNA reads TGTGCCAGCAGTCCAGGGGACCTAGCGGGGGAGCAGTACTTC.

Here the CDR3 reads CASSPPGLNTGELFF. CDR3 DNA sequence: TGCGCCAGCAGCCCACCGGGACTTAACACCGGGGAGCTGTTTTTT. The chain is built from TRBV5-1 and TRBJ2-2; maybe TRBD2 (6 bases). Germline CDR1 and CDR2: SGHRS and YFSETQ. The CDR3 sequence is 15 residues long. V was pared by 4 bases and J by 2 bases, with 12 bases between.

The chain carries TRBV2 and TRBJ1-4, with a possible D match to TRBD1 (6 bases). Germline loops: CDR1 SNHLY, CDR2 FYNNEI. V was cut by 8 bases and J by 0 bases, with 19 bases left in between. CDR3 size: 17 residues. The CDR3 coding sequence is TGTGCCAGCGTCTCCGGGACACTCGTTGCAACTAATGAAAAACTGTTTTTT. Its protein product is CASVSGTLVATNEKLFF.

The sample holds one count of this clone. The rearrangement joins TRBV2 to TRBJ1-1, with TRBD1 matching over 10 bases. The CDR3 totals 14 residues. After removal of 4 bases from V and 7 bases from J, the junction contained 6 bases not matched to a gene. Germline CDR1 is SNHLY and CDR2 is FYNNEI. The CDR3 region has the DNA TGTGCCAGCAGTGTCGACAGGGGGCCAAGTGAAGCTTTCTTT. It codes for CASSVDRGPSEAFF.

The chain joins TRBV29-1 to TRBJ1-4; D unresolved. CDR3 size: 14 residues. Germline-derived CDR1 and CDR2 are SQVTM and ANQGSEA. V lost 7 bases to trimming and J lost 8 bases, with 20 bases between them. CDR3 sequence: CSDPDCEKGEKLFF. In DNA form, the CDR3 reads TGCAGCGACCCAGACTGTGAAAAAGGAGAAAAACTGTTTTTT.

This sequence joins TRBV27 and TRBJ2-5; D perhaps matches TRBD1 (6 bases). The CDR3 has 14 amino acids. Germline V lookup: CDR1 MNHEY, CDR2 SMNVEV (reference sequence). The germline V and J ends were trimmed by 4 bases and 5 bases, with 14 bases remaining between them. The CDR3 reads CASSSSGEWETQYF. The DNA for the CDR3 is TGTGCCAGCAGTTCCTCAGGGGAGTGGGAGACCCAGTACTTC.

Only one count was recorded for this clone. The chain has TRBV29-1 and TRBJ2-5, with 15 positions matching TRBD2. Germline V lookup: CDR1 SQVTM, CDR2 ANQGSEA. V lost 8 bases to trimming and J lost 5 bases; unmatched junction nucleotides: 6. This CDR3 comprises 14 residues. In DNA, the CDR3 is TGCAGCACCGGACTAGCGGGAGGGGGGGAGACCCAGTACTTC. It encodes CSTGLAGGGETQYF.

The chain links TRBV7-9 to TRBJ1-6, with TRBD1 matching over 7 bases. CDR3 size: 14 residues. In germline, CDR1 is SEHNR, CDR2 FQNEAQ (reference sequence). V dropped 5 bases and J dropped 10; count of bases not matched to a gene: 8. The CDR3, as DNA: TGTGCCAGCAGCCCCCCAGGGGGGTACTCACCCCTCCACTTT. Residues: CASSPPGGYSPLHF.

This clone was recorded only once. The CDR3, as DNA: TGCGCCAGCAGCCAAGAATGGCTCTCGGGGGAGACCCAGTACTTC. It encodes CASSQEWLSGETQYF. V is TRBV4-1 and J is TRBJ2-5, with D possibly matching TRBD2 (5 bases). Germline values: CDR1 MGHRA, CDR2 YSYEKL. The CDR3 runs to 15 residues. Between the trimmed V and J ends, which lost 0 bases and 5 bases, there was a span of 13 bases.